The clone carrying this T cell receptor (beta chain) came up a few times. Its target is not known. The data originate from a study of regulatory T cells. Study-level results: In patients, unique TRB V-J pairs were restricted and V/J usage skewed, especially in Tregs. Regulatory T cells from CD3G-deficient patients were less diverse than autologous conventional CD4+ cells and control regulatory cells.

Amplification used 52 TRBV primers and 13 TRBJ primers. Profiling relied on immunoSEQ multiplex PCR, and the TCRdb table lists in-frame clones only, not all of them. The sample shows over 2,000 clones, about 91% of them seen only once. All CD3G-deficient patients showed autoimmunity, more severe in two. Patients, 2 to 39 years old, had expanded memory T-cell proportions. Regulatory (CD25-high CD127-low) and conventional (CD25-low CD127-high) CD4+ T cells were sorted separately. Germline lookup yields CDR1 MNHNS and CDR2 SASEGT. The CDR3 is made up of 13 amino acids. V was shortened by 6 bases and J by 4 bases, with 12 bases between the two germline ends.

The sequencing sample was made of CD4+ Tregs sorted from blood. The clonotype originates from a child under 18 with CD3G deficiency. The gene calls are TRBV6-1 and TRBJ1-1, with D perhaps TRBD1 (6 bases). CDR3 residues: CASRMGGSTEAFF. The CDR3 nucleotides are TGTGCCAGCAGGATGGGGGGCAGCACTGAAGCTTTCTTT.